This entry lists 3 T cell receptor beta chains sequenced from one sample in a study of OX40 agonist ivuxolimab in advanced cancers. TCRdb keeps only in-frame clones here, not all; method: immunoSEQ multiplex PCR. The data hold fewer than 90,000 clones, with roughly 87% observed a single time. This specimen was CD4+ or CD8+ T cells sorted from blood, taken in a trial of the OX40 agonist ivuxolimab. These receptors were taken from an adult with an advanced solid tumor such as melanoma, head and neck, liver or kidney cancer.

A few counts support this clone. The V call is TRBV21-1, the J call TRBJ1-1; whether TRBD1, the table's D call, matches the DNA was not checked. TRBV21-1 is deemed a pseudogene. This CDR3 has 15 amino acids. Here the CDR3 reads CASRNGTGGDTEAFF. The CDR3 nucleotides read TGTGCCAGCAGGAACGGGACAGGGGGCGACACTGAAGCTTTCTTT.

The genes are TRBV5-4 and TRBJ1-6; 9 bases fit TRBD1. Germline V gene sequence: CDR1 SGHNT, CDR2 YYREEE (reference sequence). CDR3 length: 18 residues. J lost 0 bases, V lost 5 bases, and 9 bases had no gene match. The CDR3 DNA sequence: TGTGCCAGCAGGGGGACAGGGTCCCAGGGCTCCTATAATTCACCCCTCCACTTT. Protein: CASRGTGSQGSYNSPLHF.

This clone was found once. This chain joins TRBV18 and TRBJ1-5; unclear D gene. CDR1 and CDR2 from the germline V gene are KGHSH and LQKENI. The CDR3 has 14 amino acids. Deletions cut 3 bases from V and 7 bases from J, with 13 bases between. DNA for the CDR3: TGTGCCAGCTCACCCGGTCAGGTGGGGCAGCCCCAGCATTTT. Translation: CASSPGQVGQPQHF.